These 18 T cell receptor beta chains originate from one sample sequenced in a study of T cells after yellow fever vaccination (dated by TCRdb to the late 2010s). In the paper's terms, the treatment or condition label means: live attenuated yellow fever vaccine strain. Library generation was performed with 5' RACE. TCRdb names Illumina NovaSeq 6000 as the instrument used. The public sequencing data were trimmed at Q25 with fastp and processed into clonotypes with MiXCR by TCRdb, which kept only in-frame beta chains. Each entry is one CDR3 protein sequence, shown with its most common DNA and genes. This sample gives roughly 340,000 distinct CDR3 sequences in total; about 4% of them show up just once. 24% of the sample rests with the top ten. Sequencing was performed on PBMCs, taken 5 days after the yellow fever booster vaccination. Receptor source: a man aged 18 to 30 who received the YFV17D yellow fever vaccine.

In this sample, this clonotype turned up a few times. This chain joins TRBV14 and TRBJ2-2; tentatively, D is TRBD2 (6 bases). The V gene's germline CDR1 is SGHDN and CDR2 FVKESK. Trimming stripped 4 bases from V and 4 bases from J, with 13 bases between. This CDR3 is built from 15 residues. CDR3 bases: TGTGCCAGCAGCCCAGGGTGGCGGGGCACCGGGGAGCTGTTTTTT. Protein: CASSPGWRGTGELFF.

This clonotype turned up a few times. V usage is TRBV27 and J usage is TRBJ2-5; D may be TRBD1 or TRBD2 (5 bases each). With 4 bases removed from V and 5 bases from J, the gap between germline ends came to 14 bases. The CDR3 sequence is 14 residues long. Looked up from germline, CDR1 is MNHEY and CDR2 is SMNVEV (reference sequence). The CDR3 loop is CASSSGTRPETQYF. In DNA form, the CDR3 reads TGTGCCAGCAGTTCTGGGACCCGGCCGGAGACCCAGTACTTC.

The chain employs TRBV19 and TRBJ1-1; D is ambiguous. Germline loops: CDR1 LNHDA, CDR2 SQIVND (reference sequence). The CDR3 is 14 residues long. V lost 8 bases and J 0 bases, leaving 13 bases between the germline ends. The chain's CDR3 is CASPLPRLNTEAFF. DNA for the CDR3: TGTGCCAGTCCGCTCCCGAGATTGAACACTGAAGCTTTCTTT.

This chain links TRBV5-1 with TRBJ2-6; 9 nucleotides match TRBD1. This CDR3 spans 19 amino acids. Per the germline V gene, CDR1 is SGHRS and CDR2 is YFSETQ. V trimming: 3 bases; J trimming: 4 bases; junction bases outside the gene matches: 14. DNA for the CDR3: TGCGCCAGCAGCTCGGCCGCCGGGACAGGGATACCCGGGGCCAACGTCCTGACTTTC. This sequence encodes CASSSAAGTGIPGANVLTF.

This clonotype was detected a few times. The chain combines TRBV5-1 with TRBJ2-3; D perhaps matches TRBD1 (5 bases). This CDR3 comprises 15 residues. Per germline, CDR1 SGHRS and CDR2 YFSETQ. With 4 bases removed from V and 4 bases from J, the gap between germline ends came to 16 bases. CDR3 DNA sequence: TGCGCCAGCAGCACAGGCAGCGTCCGGTCAGATACGCAGTATTTT. Encoded protein: CASSTGSVRSDTQYF.

The J gene is TRBJ2-3, the V gene TRBV4-2; D may match TRBD1 or TRBD2 (6 bases each). The CDR3 runs to 17 residues. Germline values: CDR1 LGHNA, CDR2 YNFKEQ. The germline V and J ends were trimmed by 0 bases and 1 base, with 14 bases remaining between them. The CDR3 DNA reads as TGTGCCAGCAGCCAAGATCAAGGGGGGTTAGGCACAGATACGCAGTATTTT. Protein product: CASSQDQGGLGTDTQYF.

In this sample, this clonotype turned up many times. The chain uses TRBV9 and TRBJ1-1; unclear D gene. CDR3 length equals 13 residues. The germline V and J ends were trimmed by 1 base and 1 base, with 5 bases remaining between them. Germline V CDR1 and CDR2: SGDLS, YYNGEE. Here the CDR3 reads CASSVLGNTEAFF. For the CDR3, the DNA is TGTGCCAGCAGCGTACTAGGGAACACTGAAGCTTTCTTT. Filled out from reference TRBV9 and TRBJ1-1, the complete variable domain reads DSGVTQTPKHLITATGQRVTLRCSPRSGDLSVYWYQQSLDQGLQFLIQYYNGEERAKGNILERFSAQQFPDLHSELNLSSLELGDSALYFCASSVLGNTEAFFGQGTRLTVV.

This clonotype showed up many times. The chain has TRBV7-2 and TRBJ2-2; D is perhaps TRBD2 (6 bases). The ends were cut back, 8 bases at V and 2 bases at J, with 12 bases in the middle. Germline values: CDR1 SGHTA, CDR2 FQGNSA. This CDR3 has 14 amino acids. The CDR3 is CASQWGDNTGELFF. The CDR3, as DNA: TGTGCCAGCCAGTGGGGGGATAACACCGGGGAGCTGTTTTTT.

This clonotype was picked up many times. The chain is built from TRBV20-1 and TRBJ2-1; possibly TRBD1 for D (5 bases). Trimming left V 1 base short and J 7 bases short, with 11 bases between. The germline V gene has CDR1 DFQATT and CDR2 SNEGSKA (reference sequence). The CDR3 is 13 residues long. CDR3 in DNA: TGCAGTGCTAGAGTTGCAGGGCTGAATGAGCAGTTCTTC. Translated: CSARVAGLNEQFF.

This clonotype appeared a few times. The J gene is TRBJ2-7, the V gene TRBV6-1; TRBD2 aligns across 7 bases. Losses at the gene ends were 4 bases for V and 3 bases for J; bases not matched to a gene: 12. CDR1 and CDR2 (germline): MNHNS, SASEGT. The CDR3 is 16 residues long. The CDR3 sequence is CASSGFTGLTNYEQYF. The CDR3 nucleotides read TGTGCCAGCAGTGGTTTTACGGGACTAACGAACTACGAGCAGTACTTC.

This clonotype was counted only a few times. The chain couples TRBV5-6 to TRBJ1-1; no firm D call. The V gene's germline CDR1 is SGHDT and CDR2 YYEEEE. The V and J ends lost 2 bases and 1 base respectively, with 9 bases between them. This CDR3 comprises 14 residues. CDR3 DNA: TGTGCCAGCAGCTTCCCCGGGAGGAACACTGAAGCTTTCTTT. Translation: CASSFPGRNTEAFF.

This clonotype was found many times. Sequence at one end of the junction differs from germline and may be a read error. V usage is TRBV7-7 and J usage is TRBJ2-3; D is possibly TRBD1 (6 bases). CDR3 length: 16 amino acids. Per germline, CDR1 SSHAT and CDR2 FNYEAQ (reference sequence). CDR3 region: CASSPGRGPTRDTQYF. The CDR3 nucleotides are TGTGCTAGCAGCCCGGGCAGGGGCCCAACCCGGGATACGCAGTATTTT.

There are many counts of this clonotype. The chain recombines TRBV9 with TRBJ2-1; 9 nucleotides agree with TRBD2. The germline V gene has CDR1 SGDLS and CDR2 YYNGEE. After removal of 4 bases from V and 6 bases from J, the junction contained 11 bases not matched to a gene. The CDR3 has 16 amino acids. The CDR3 bases are TGTGCCAGCAGCTTCCCCCCGCGGGGGGGCATCAATGAGCAGTTCTTC. Residues: CASSFPPRGGINEQFF.

This clonotype was picked up a small number of times. The rearrangement uses TRBV15 and TRBJ1-4; no firm D call. CDR3 length: 15 residues. The V end was cut by 5 bases, the J end by 8 bases, with 18 bases between. CDR1 and CDR2 (germline): LNHNV, YYDKDF (reference sequence). CDR3 coding DNA: TGTGCCACCAGCCAGTTGGCCGGGAGTTGGGAAAAACTGTTTTTT. Amino acids: CATSQLAGSWEKLFF.

V is TRBV5-1 and J is TRBJ1-4; 7 bases fit TRBD1. CDR1 and CDR2 (germline): SGHRS, YFSETQ. J was trimmed by 4 bases and V by 5 bases; bases with no gene match: 8. This CDR3 has 15 residues. The CDR3 nucleotides read TGCGCCAGCAGGGACAGTGGGGACAGTAATGAAAAACTGTTTTTT. Protein sequence: CASRDSGDSNEKLFF. Looking up the rest from reference TRBV5-1 and TRBJ1-4 gives the full variable domain: KAGVTQTPRYLIKTRGQQVTLSCSPISGHRSVSWYQQTPGQGLQFLFEYFSETQRNKGNFPGRFSGRQFSNSRSEMNVSTLELGDSALYLCASRDSGDSNEKLFFGSGTQLSVL.

The CDR3 spells CASSYSRGLGQGMFF. The CDR3 nucleotides read TGTGCCAGCAGTTACTCGAGGGGTCTAGGACAGGGAATGTTCTTC. The gene calls are TRBV6-5 and TRBJ2-1; 8 bases line up with TRBD1. V was pared by 0 bases and J by 15 bases, with 13 bases of the junction left unmatched. Germline CDR1 is MNHEY and CDR2 is SVGAGI. CDR3 length: 15 residues.

The V call is TRBV5-1, the J call TRBJ2-6; D remains unclear. V lost 2 bases to trimming and J lost 4 bases, with 13 bases between them. This CDR3 has 16 amino acids. Germline lookup yields CDR1 SGHRS and CDR2 YFSETQ. Written as DNA, the CDR3 is TGCGCCAGCAGCTTTACTCCCTCGGGCGGGGCCAACGTCCTGACTTTC. This codes for CASSFTPSGGANVLTF.

In this sample, this clonotype turned up many times. This chain links TRBV11-2 with TRBJ2-2; either TRBD1 or TRBD2 may fit D (5 bases each). Germline assignment: CDR1 SGHAT and CDR2 FQNNGV. V shed 1 base and J shed 6 bases, with 15 bases lying between them. The CDR3 has 16 amino acids. The CDR3, as DNA: TGTGCCAGCAGCTTAGGGGACGTAGGCCGGGCCGGGGAGCTGTTTTTT. Encoded protein: CASSLGDVGRAGELFF.